This TCR beta chain was captured in a study of beta chain features in type 1 diabetes. At the level of the study: Age, gender, cell numbers and subset yield matched between patients and controls. Study-level results: When VDJ junctions were examined, type 1 diabetes patients showed fewer insertions and more deletions. Moderate but significant shortening of TCRB CDR3s was recorded in all four CD4+ subsets from Type 1 diabetes patients.

The CDR3 loop spans 17 amino acids. Germline V gene data show CDR1 as SGDLS and CDR2 as YYNGEE. Trimming removed 3 bases from V and 5 bases from J; junction bases left unmatched: 12. One heparinised draw, averaging around 120 mL, was taken per donor. A sort by CD45RO/CCR7/CD25/CD127/CD95/CD27 yielded CD4+ naive, central memory, regulatory and stem cell-like memory cells. This clone was counted a few times. Its antigen is undetermined. Investigators reverse transcribed all isolated RNA, so they sequenced expressed TCRB transcripts. The assay was immunoSEQ multiplex PCR, and TCRdb's table has in-frame clones only and misses some. The sample includes 95,000 to 150,000 clones, roughly 17% of them seen just once.

The sequenced material came from central memory CD4+ T cells from blood. The chain couples TRBV9 to TRBJ2-1; 9 bases map to TRBD2. The source of this sequence is a man aged 18 to 30 with type 1 diabetes. Here the CDR3 reads CASSGRAGGYVNNEQFF. The CDR3 coding sequence is TGTGCCAGCAGCGGAAGAGCGGGGGGCTACGTAAACAATGAGCAGTTCTTC.